This record looks at one TCR beta chain sequence and its context. Using immunoSEQ multiplex PCR, the repertoire was profiled, and TCRdb retains in-frame clones only, with some absent. The sample shows about 150,000 clones, just under 85% of them seen only once. This sample was included in a study of blood T cell repertoires in COVID-19. This clonotype originated in a woman in her forties with active or convalescent COVID-19. Sequenced: peripheral blood.

CDR3 sequence reads: CASSPPGDQPQHF. CDR3 bases: TGTGCCAGCAGTCCACCGGGGGATCAGCCCCAGCATTTT. J is TRBJ1-5 and V is TRBV6-6, with D perhaps TRBD1 (5 bases). The V and J ends lost 5 bases and 5 bases respectively, with 10 bases between them. There are 13 residues in the CDR3. Germline V CDR1 and CDR2: MNHNY, SVGAGI (reference sequence).